Listed here are 21 T cell receptor beta chains from one sample, sequenced in a study of blood T cell repertoires in COVID-19. Assay: immunoSEQ multiplex PCR; the TCRdb copy retains only in-frame clones and omits some. The sample carries some 180,000 clones, 85% recorded once. The sequenced sample was PBMCs or T cells enriched from blood (not recorded which). The receptors come from a man aged 40-49 years who had recovered from COVID-19.

This chain uses TRBV10-3 with TRBJ2-2; tentative D call: TRBD1 (5 bases). The germline CDR1 and CDR2 sequences are ENHRY and SYGVKD. The CDR3 loop spans 12 amino acids. Trimming stripped 4 bases from V and 5 bases from J, with 5 bases between. The CDR3 DNA reads as TGTGCCATCAGTGGGACAACCGGGGAGCTGTTTTTT. Amino acid sequence: CAISGTTGELFF.

The chain recombines TRBV19 with TRBJ1-1, with D possibly matching TRBD1 (6 bases). V was pared by 3 bases and J by 8 bases, with 10 bases between. The CDR3 is 12 amino acids. Germline CDR1 reads LNHDA; CDR2 reads SQIVND (reference sequence). The CDR3: CASSIQGYEAFF. In DNA form, the CDR3 reads TGTGCCAGTAGTATCCAGGGGTACGAAGCTTTCTTT.

Written as DNA, the CDR3 is TGTGCCAGCAGCTTAGATCGCGCCTCTGGGGCCAACGTCCTGACTTTC. Translated, it gives CASSLDRASGANVLTF. V usage is TRBV7-6 and J usage is TRBJ2-6; unclear D gene. This CDR3 comprises 16 residues. The V gene's germline CDR1 is SGHVS and CDR2 FNYEAQ. V was shortened by 1 base and J by 0 bases, with 7 bases between the two germline ends. The complete variable domain, with remaining parts taken from reference TRBV7-6 and TRBJ2-6, reads GAGVSQSPRYKVTKRGQDVALRCDPISGHVSLYWYRQALGQGPEFLTYFNYEAQQDKSGLPNDRFSAERPEGSISTLTIQRTEQRDSAMYRCASSLDRASGANVLTFGAGSRLTVL.

The CDR3 reads CASSIVGTGGDNQPQHF. The CDR3 DNA is TGTGCCAGTAGTATAGTCGGGACAGGGGGCGATAATCAGCCCCAGCATTTT. The rearrangement links TRBV19 to TRBJ1-5; TRBD1 matches at 12 bases. Germline CDR1 is LNHDA and CDR2 is SQIVND (reference sequence). V gave up 1 base and J gave up 4 bases; unmatched junction bases: 5. This CDR3 is built from 17 residues.

The chain links TRBV15 to TRBJ2-7; TRBD1 agrees at 9 bases. The V gene's germline CDR1 is LNHNV and CDR2 YYDKDF (reference sequence). V gave up 4 bases and J gave up 2 bases; unmatched junction bases: 6. This CDR3 is built from 15 residues. CDR3 loop: CATSTIRTGAYEQYF. In DNA form, the CDR3 reads TGTGCCACCAGCACCATCAGGACAGGGGCCTACGAGCAGTACTTC.

This sequence joins TRBV7-8 and TRBJ1-4, with D possibly matching TRBD1 (6 bases). Germline lookup yields CDR1 SGHVS and CDR2 FQNEAQ. Trimming cost V 5 bases and J 0 bases, with 22 bases left between them. The CDR3 spans 19 residues. The DNA for the CDR3 is TGTGCCAGCAGCCCGGCGGACAGTATATCGGGCGCAACTAATGAAAAACTGTTTTTT. This encodes CASSPADSISGATNEKLFF.

V is TRBV5-1 and J is TRBJ2-5; no clear D gene. Germline CDR1 reads SGHRS; CDR2 reads YFSETQ. V lost 3 bases, J lost 5 bases, and 17 bases lay in between. This CDR3 has 15 amino acids. Here the CDR3 reads CASSSAPQAVETQYF. DNA of the CDR3: TGCGCCAGCAGCTCGGCCCCTCAGGCTGTCGAGACCCAGTACTTC.

V is TRBV4-1 and J is TRBJ1-2, with a tentative D call TRBD1 (6 bases). This CDR3 has 14 amino acids. V was clipped by 0 bases and J by 6 bases, with 11 bases between them. Germline CDR1 and CDR2: MGHRA and YSYEKL. For the CDR3, the DNA is TGCGCCAGCAGCCAAGATCGGGGGGCGAATGGCTACACCTTC. Its protein product is CASSQDRGANGYTF.

The chain recombines TRBV19 with TRBJ1-5; tentatively, D is TRBD1 (6 bases). The ends were cut back, 3 bases at V and 3 bases at J, with 9 bases in the middle. The length of the CDR3 is 14 residues. Germline lookup yields CDR1 LNHDA and CDR2 SQIVND (reference sequence). The CDR3 is CASSIGQNNQPQHF. In nucleotides, the CDR3 is TGTGCCAGTAGTATCGGACAGAACAATCAGCCCCAGCATTTT.

The rearrangement joins TRBV6-5 to TRBJ1-5, with TRBD1 identical over 7 bases. In germline, CDR1 is MNHEY, CDR2 SVGAGI. CDR3 length: 14 residues. V gave up 4 bases and J gave up 7 bases; unmatched junction bases: 7. The CDR3 spells CASSSLQGMQPQHF. The CDR3 DNA is TGTGCCAGCAGTTCACTACAGGGGATGCAGCCCCAGCATTTT.

The V gene is TRBV7-8, the J gene TRBJ1-1, with D maybe TRBD1 (5 bases). This CDR3 is built from 14 residues. The germline V gene has CDR1 SGHVS and CDR2 FQNEAQ. V was shortened by 6 bases and J by 3 bases, with 14 bases between the two germline ends. The CDR3 protein is CASRDTREDTEAFF. The DNA for the CDR3 is TGTGCCAGCAGGGACACCAGGGAGGACACTGAAGCTTTCTTT.

Comments on this clone: A read error may account for a junction end that differs from germline. The chain joins TRBV12-3 or TRBV12-4 to TRBJ1-2; 11 bases align to TRBD1. The CDR3 covers 11 residues. The CDR3 region is CASSGDRGKTF. DNA of the CDR3: TGTGCCAGCAGTGGGGACAGGGGGAAGACATTC.

Turning to this clone: Other DNA sequences in this specimen translate into the identical CDR3. This chain joins TRBV18 and TRBJ1-1; D gene unclear. V was clipped by 3 bases and J by 0 bases, with 5 bases between them. The V gene's germline CDR1 is KGHSH and CDR2 LQKENI. CDR3 length: 13 amino acids. Here the CDR3 reads CASSPGVNTEAFF. The CDR3 DNA sequence: TGTGCCAGCTCACCTGGAGTGAACACTGAAGCTTTCTTT.

This clone was picked up one time. The V gene is TRBV14, the J gene TRBJ2-1; weak D call: TRBD1 (5 bases). Germline CDR1 is SGHDN and CDR2 is FVKESK. The CDR3 is 18 amino acids. Trimming shortened V by 2 bases and J by 4 bases, and 21 bases separated the two germline ends. CDR3 amino acids: CASSQTFPDRGIYNEQFF. In nucleotides, the CDR3 is TGTGCCAGCAGCCAAACTTTCCCCGATAGGGGAATATACAATGAGCAGTTCTTC.

The DNA for the CDR3 is TGTGCCAGCAGCCAACTAGAGAACACTGAAGCTTTCTTT. This translates into CASSQLENTEAFF. The gene calls are TRBV12-3 or TRBV12-4 and TRBJ1-1; no firm D call. Trimming stripped 6 bases from V and 1 base from J, with 9 bases between. This CDR3 is built from 13 residues.

CDR3 sequence reads: CASSSTGHMNTEAFF. DNA of the CDR3: TGTGCCAGCAGCAGTACGGGACATATGAACACTGAAGCTTTCTTT. V gene TRBV5-5 combines with J gene TRBJ1-1; D perhaps matches TRBD1 (6 bases). With 4 bases removed from V and 0 bases from J, the gap between germline ends came to 13 bases. The germline gives CDR1 SGHKS, CDR2 YYEKEE (reference sequence). The CDR3 consists of 15 residues.

The genes are TRBV9 and TRBJ1-3, with D hard to call. The CDR3 loop spans 15 amino acids. The V end lost 0 bases, the J end lost 1 base, and 8 bases lay between the germline ends. The germline V gene encodes CDR1 SGDLS and CDR2 YYNGEE. The CDR3 protein is CASSVDVGSGNTIYF. CDR3 coding DNA: TGTGCCAGCAGCGTAGACGTCGGGTCTGGAAACACCATATATTTT. The whole variable domain, remainder taken from reference TRBV9 and TRBJ1-3, is DSGVTQTPKHLITATGQRVTLRCSPRSGDLSVYWYQQSLDQGLQFLIQYYNGEERAKGNILERFSAQQFPDLHSELNLSSLELGDSALYFCASSVDVGSGNTIYFGEGSWLTVV.

This clone occurred once. The genes are TRBV5-1 and TRBJ1-1; tentative D call: TRBD1 (5 bases). The germline CDR1 and CDR2 sequences are SGHRS and YFSETQ. Trimming pared 3 bases from V and 2 bases from J, leaving 11 bases between. The CDR3 spans 14 residues. CDR3 amino acids: CASSYGRTNTEAFF. As DNA, the CDR3 is TGCGCCAGCAGCTACGGCAGGACAAACACTGAAGCTTTCTTT. The whole variable domain, filled in from reference TRBV5-1 and TRBJ1-1, reads KAGVTQTPRYLIKTRGQQVTLSCSPISGHRSVSWYQQTPGQGLQFLFEYFSETQRNKGNFPGRFSGRQFSNSRSEMNVSTLELGDSALYLCASSYGRTNTEAFFGQGTRLTVV.

The J gene is TRBJ2-7, the V gene TRBV27; TRBD2 is a possible D gene (5 bases). Germline V gene data show CDR1 as MNHEY and CDR2 as SMNVEV (reference sequence). Trimming cost V 3 bases and J 3 bases, with 18 bases left between them. There are 16 residues in the CDR3. CDR3 in DNA: TGTGCCAGCAGTTTCCACGGGGTAGGTGTCAGCTACGAGCAGTACTTC. Translation: CASSFHGVGVSYEQYF.

V is TRBV24-1 and J is TRBJ2-1; D ambiguous. The CDR3 runs 14 residues. Per the germline V gene, CDR1 is KGHDR and CDR2 is SFDVKD. V shed 3 bases and J shed 4 bases, with 9 bases lying between them. This CDR3 reads CATSDGLDYNEQFF. The CDR3 DNA follows: TGTGCCACCAGTGATGGGCTGGATTACAATGAGCAGTTCTTC.

The chain employs TRBV12-5 and TRBJ1-5, with TRBD1 matching 8 bases. Germline lookup yields CDR1 LGHNT and CDR2 FRNRAP. V gave up 4 bases and J gave up 7 bases; unmatched junction bases: 9. The CDR3 consists of 15 residues. CDR3 loop: CASGSQGGEGQPQHF. CDR3 sequence (DNA): TGTGCTAGTGGTTCACAGGGGGGGGAGGGACAGCCCCAGCATTTT.